This passage covers 8 T cell receptor beta chains from one sample sequenced in a study of siplizumab effects on memory and regulatory T cells (dated by TCRdb to about 2019). Library generation was performed with the immunoSEQ multiplex PCR assay. TCRdb carries this immuneACCESS record with in-frame sequences only. Its versions omit some clonotypes, under half of them owing to an unresolved V gene in the studies checked, with the rest unexplained. The table for this sample lists about 110,000 clones; around 92% of them were counted only once. Approximately 0.75% of the sample belongs to the ten largest clones. The sequenced sample consisted of Tregs sorted from blood. Receptors originate from a human donor in good health.

This chain uses TRBV4-1 with TRBJ2-3, with D unclear. Germline V gene lookup returns CDR1 MGHRA and CDR2 YSYEKL. V gave up 5 bases and J gave up 2 bases, with 11 bases separating them. There are 14 residues in the CDR3. The CDR3 loop reads CASSEGRITDTQYF. The CDR3 DNA follows: TGCGCCAGCAGCGAAGGACGCATCACAGATACGCAGTATTTT.

This clone was recorded once. The chain recombines TRBV29-1 with TRBJ1-2; D is perhaps TRBD1 (6 bases). Germline V gives CDR1 SQVTM, CDR2 ANQGSEA. The CDR3 is made up of 13 amino acids. V was shortened by 5 bases and J by 7 bases, with 17 bases between the two germline ends. The CDR3 DNA reads as TGCAGCGTTAGGAGACAGGCAACGACTGGCTACACCTTC. It specifies CSVRRQATTGYTF. The full variable domain, rest sourced from reference TRBV29-1 and TRBJ1-2, is SAVISQKPSRDICQRGTSLTIQCQVDSQVTMMFWYRQQPGQSLTLIATANQGSEATYESGFVIDKFPISRPNLTFSTLTVSNMSPEDSSIYLCSVRRQATTGYTFGSGTRLTVV.

The genes are TRBV6-1 and TRBJ1-2; no firm D call. Trimming shortened V by 6 bases and J by 9 bases, and 11 bases separated the two germline ends. This CDR3 has 11 amino acids. CDR1 is MNHNS and CDR2 is SASEGT in the germline V gene. The CDR3 loop is CASRRALSYTF. The CDR3 nucleotides read TGTGCCAGCAGACGGGCCCTAAGCTACACCTTC.

This clone was seen a handful of times. The gene calls are TRBV14 and TRBJ2-7; D gene ambiguous. V lost 4 bases and J 0 bases, leaving 4 bases between the germline ends. CDR1 is SGHDN, CDR2 FVKESK, per germline. The CDR3 totals 12 residues. CDR3 residues: CASSPSSYEQYF. The CDR3 nucleotides are TGTGCCAGCAGCCCTAGCTCCTACGAGCAGTACTTC.

As DNA, the CDR3 is TGTGCCAGCACTCCCGACAGGGGCGTGGTGGCCCAGCATTTT. Its translation is CASTPDRGVVAQHF. J is TRBJ1-5 and V is TRBV6-1; 8 bases fit TRBD1. Per germline, CDR1 MNHNS and CDR2 SASEGT. The CDR3 consists of 14 residues. With V trimmed by 7 bases and J by 11 bases, 13 bases remained unmatched.

A few counts support this clone. The chain employs TRBV4-1 and TRBJ2-3; no firm D call. CDR3 size: 16 residues. V gave up 3 bases and J gave up 2 bases, with 15 bases separating them. Germline CDR1 and CDR2: MGHRA and YSYEKL. The CDR3 DNA reads as TGCGCCAGCAGCCACCCGGCGCAGGCTTACACAGATACGCAGTATTTT. Translating it yields CASSHPAQAYTDTQYF.

The gene calls are TRBV5-6 and TRBJ1-1, with TRBD1 matching over 7 bases. In germline, CDR1 is SGHDT, CDR2 YYEEEE. V shed 4 bases, J shed 1 base, and the junction held 7 bases outside the gene matches. The CDR3 is 15 amino acids. The CDR3 sequence: CASSGATGRNTEAFF. CDR3 sequence (DNA): TGTGCCAGCAGCGGGGCGACAGGGCGGAACACTGAAGCTTTCTTT.

The rearrangement uses TRBV6-6 and TRBJ2-5; D not resolved. Germline V gives CDR1 MNHNY, CDR2 SVGAGI (reference sequence). This CDR3 spans 11 amino acids. Trimming stripped 4 bases from V and 6 bases from J, with 6 bases between. CDR3 coding DNA: TGTGCCAGCAGTTTAAAGAAGACCCAGTACTTC. As protein: CASSLKKTQYF.